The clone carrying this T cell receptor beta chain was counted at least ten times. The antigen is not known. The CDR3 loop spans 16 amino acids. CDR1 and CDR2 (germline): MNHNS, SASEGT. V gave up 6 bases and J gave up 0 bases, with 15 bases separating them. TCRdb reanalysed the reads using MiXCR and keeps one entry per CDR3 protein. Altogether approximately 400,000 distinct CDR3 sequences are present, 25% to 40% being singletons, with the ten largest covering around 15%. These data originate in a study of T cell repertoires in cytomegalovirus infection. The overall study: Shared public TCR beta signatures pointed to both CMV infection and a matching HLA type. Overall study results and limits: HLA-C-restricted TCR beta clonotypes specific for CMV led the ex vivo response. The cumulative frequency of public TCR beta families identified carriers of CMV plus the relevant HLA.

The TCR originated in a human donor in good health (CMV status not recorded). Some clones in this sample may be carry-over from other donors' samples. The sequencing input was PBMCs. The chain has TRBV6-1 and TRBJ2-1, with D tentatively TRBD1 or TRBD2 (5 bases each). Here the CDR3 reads CASRNGDGSSYNEQFF. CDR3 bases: TGTGCCAGCAGGAACGGGGACGGAAGCTCCTACAATGAGCAGTTCTTC.